The clone carrying this T cell receptor beta chain was recorded once. Its target is unknown. Mismatch repair deficiency was confirmed in all patients, by PCR or immunohistochemistry. Three pembrolizumab responders had their TCRs sequenced. The data derive from a study of PD-1 blockade in mismatch repair-deficient tumors. Study results and limitations: Tumor-resident clones, often undetectable pretreatment in blood, expanded then contracted after pembrolizumab.

Germline loops: CDR1 SGHAT, CDR2 FQNNGV. The CDR3 has 13 residues. The ends were cut back, 1 base at V and 5 bases at J, with 6 bases in the middle. TCRdb's copy holds only in-frame clones and misses some; the assay was immunoSEQ multiplex PCR. The sample shows some 100,000 clones, over 65% of them seen only once. The source was peripheral blood, collected about 33 weeks after starting pembrolizumab. The chain joins TRBV11-2 to TRBJ2-1; D call uncertain. This receptor was identified in an adult with mismatch repair-deficient cancer. The CDR3 nucleotides read TGTGCCAGCAGCTTAGTTCCCCACAATGAGCAGTTCTTC. Translating gives CASSLVPHNEQFF.